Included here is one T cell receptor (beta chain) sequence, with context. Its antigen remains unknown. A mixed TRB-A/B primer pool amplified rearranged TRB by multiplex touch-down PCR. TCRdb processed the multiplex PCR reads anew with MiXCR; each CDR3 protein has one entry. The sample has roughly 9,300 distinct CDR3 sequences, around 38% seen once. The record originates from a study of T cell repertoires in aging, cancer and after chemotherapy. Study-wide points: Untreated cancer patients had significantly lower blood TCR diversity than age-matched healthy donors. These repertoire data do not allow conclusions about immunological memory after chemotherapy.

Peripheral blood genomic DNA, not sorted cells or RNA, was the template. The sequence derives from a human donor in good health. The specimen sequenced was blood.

For the CDR3, the DNA is TGTGCCTGGAGTGTGAGAACTGGAAACACCATATATTTT. Translated: CAWSVRTGNTIYF. The J gene is TRBJ1-3, the V gene TRBV30; no reliable D call. Trimming removed 0 bases from V and 2 bases from J, with 5 bases in between. Per the germline V gene, CDR1 is GTSNPN and CDR2 is SVGIG (reference sequence). CDR3 length: 13 amino acids.